A single sample gave rise to the 32 T cell receptor beta chains below, sequenced in a study of CD8 T cells in ankylosing spondylitis. Study-wide points: Apparently characteristic of ankylosing spondylitis blood was a TCR beta motif (roughly eight highly homologous variants).

MiXCR, applied by TCRdb to the 5' RACE reads, yields one record per CDR3 protein. Among approximately 550,000 distinct CDR3 sequences, about 13% were seen once, and the ten largest hold 6.5% to 7%. No antigen is known for these receptors. The sample consisted of blood, either unsorted or a sorted T cell fraction (not recorded which). The source of these receptors is a male donor with ankylosing spondylitis.

This chain connects TRBV29-1 to TRBJ2-5; tentatively, D is TRBD1 or TRBD2 (5 bases each). Germline CDR1 is SQVTM and CDR2 is ANQGSEA. This CDR3 is 14 amino acids long. V was shortened by 7 bases and J by 5 bases, with 20 bases between the two germline ends. The CDR3 nucleotides are TGCAGCGGGGGGATCACCCCGGGCGGTGAGACCCAGTACTTC. It encodes CSGGITPGGETQYF.

In this sample, this clonotype turned up a few times. This chain connects TRBV24-1 to TRBJ2-1, with TRBD1 matching 7 bases. CDR3 length equals 16 residues. Germline CDR1 is KGHDR and CDR2 is SFDVKD. V lost 9 bases to trimming and J lost 1 base; unmatched junction nucleotides: 11. The CDR3 region is CATSTSRGKSYNEQFF. CDR3 sequence (DNA): TGTGCCACCTCTACTTCCAGGGGGAAATCCTACAATGAGCAGTTCTTC.

This clonotype was counted ten times or more. J is TRBJ2-1 and V is TRBV29-1, with TRBD2 matching 15 bases. With 5 bases clipped from V and 5 bases from J, the junction kept 7 bases outside the gene matches. This CDR3 has 16 residues. Germline lookup yields CDR1 SQVTM and CDR2 ANQGSEA. The CDR3 region is CSVPGLAGGLDNEQFF. CDR3 bases: TGCAGCGTTCCAGGACTAGCGGGAGGGTTAGACAATGAGCAGTTCTTC.

This clonotype has only a few counts. CDR3 protein: CASSQDYGLAETQYF. The CDR3 DNA is TGTGCCAGCAGCCAAGATTACGGGCTGGCGGAGACCCAGTACTTC. This chain uses TRBV14 with TRBJ2-5; D unresolved. Germline CDR1 SGHDN, CDR2 FVKESK. The CDR3 runs to 15 residues. V was shortened by 0 bases and J by 5 bases, with 13 bases between the two germline ends.

This clonotype occurred a few times. CDR3 amino acids: CASSQVGLAGEQYF. The DNA of the CDR3 is TGTGCCAGCAGCCAAGTAGGACTAGCAGGCGAGCAGTACTTC. The chain uses TRBV3-1 and TRBJ2-7; 8 positions match TRBD2. The ends lost 1 base at V and 6 bases at J; junction bases unmatched: 5. The CDR3 runs 14 residues. Germline CDR1 reads LGHDT; CDR2 reads YNNKEL (reference sequence).

This clonotype was counted many times. CDR3 loop: CASSKPGLGSSYNEQFF. Written as DNA, the CDR3 is TGTGCCAGCAGTAAGCCGGGACTAGGGAGTTCCTACAATGAGCAGTTCTTC. This chain joins TRBV12-3 or TRBV12-4 and TRBJ2-1; 8 nucleotides align to TRBD2. The CDR3 sequence is 17 residues long. V lost 5 bases and J lost 1; bases outside the gene matches: 10.

CDR3 in DNA: TGTGCCAGCAGCTCTGAGGGTAGCGGGAGCATCCTAGGTTCTCCCTACGAGCAGTACGTC. The encoded protein is CASSSEGSGSILGSPYEQYV. The chain is built from TRBV11-1 and TRBJ2-7, with 9 bases fitting TRBD2. Germline trimming cut 4 bases from V and 2 bases from J; bases unmatched to any gene: 21. The germline V gene encodes CDR1 SGHAT and CDR2 FQDESV (reference sequence). CDR3 length: 20 residues.

This clonotype was detected only a few times. The rearrangement joins TRBV5-4 to TRBJ2-2; TRBD2 matches 10 bases. This CDR3 is 16 amino acids long. Looked up from germline, CDR1 is SGHNT and CDR2 is YYREEE (reference sequence). The V segment lost 0 bases and the J segment 3 bases; nucleotides outside the gene matches: 2. In nucleotides, the CDR3 is TGTGCCAGCAGCTTGGATACTAGCGGGGACACCGGGGAGCTGTTTTTT. Protein: CASSLDTSGDTGELFF.

The chain uses TRBV2 and TRBJ2-2, with 8 bases lining up with TRBD1. Germline V gene sequence: CDR1 SNHLY, CDR2 FYNNEI. V shed 6 bases, J shed 2 bases, and the junction held 5 bases outside the gene matches. This CDR3 contains 15 residues. The DNA of the CDR3 is TGTGCCAGCAGCCGGACAGGGATTAACACCGGGGAGCTGTTTTTT. Translating it yields CASSRTGINTGELFF.

This chain connects TRBV6-1 to TRBJ1-4; D is undetermined. CDR3 size: 14 residues. The V and J ends lost 0 bases and 8 bases respectively, with 10 bases between them. Germline assignment: CDR1 MNHNS and CDR2 SASEGT. The CDR3 DNA follows: TGTGCCAGCAGTGAAGCAGTGGTTTGGGAAAAACTGTTTTTT. The encoded protein is CASSEAVVWEKLFF.

This chain links TRBV7-2 with TRBJ1-4; D not resolved. Trimming removed 7 bases from V and 2 bases from J, with 14 bases in between. This CDR3 has 15 residues. Germline assignment: CDR1 SGHTA and CDR2 FQGNSA. The CDR3 sequence is CASTPNPATNEKLFF. The CDR3 DNA reads TGTGCCAGCACCCCAAACCCGGCCACTAATGAAAAACTGTTTTTT. Complete variable domain (other parts from reference TRBV7-2 and TRBJ1-4): GAGVSQSPSNKVTEKGKDVELRCDPISGHTALYWYRQSLGQGLEFLIYFQGNSAPDKSGLPSDRFSAERTGGSVSTLTIQRTQQEDSAVYLCASTPNPATNEKLFFGSGTQLSVL.

This clonotype was detected only a few times. This rearrangement joins TRBV11-2 to TRBJ2-1; D is unresolved. The CDR3 sequence is 14 residues long. Between the trimmed V and J ends, which lost 0 bases and 7 bases, there was a span of 10 bases. CDR1 is SGHAT, CDR2 FQNNGV, per germline. CDR3 DNA sequence: TGTGCCAGCAGCTTAGAGCGTATGTCTAATGAGCAGTTCTTC. Its translation is CASSLERMSNEQFF.

CDR3 nucleotides: TGCAGTGCTAGGATACACGGTGAAGGGGTACTCGAGCAGTACTTC. Translation gives CSARIHGEGVLEQYF. This rearrangement joins TRBV20-1 to TRBJ2-7, with TRBD1 as a possible D gene (5 bases). The CDR3 has 15 residues. The germline CDR1 and CDR2 sequences are DFQATT and SNEGSKA (reference sequence). V lost 3 bases and J lost 6, with 21 bases in between.

This clonotype was picked up a small number of times. The CDR3 is CSARESADSVQYF. In nucleotides, the CDR3 is TGCAGTGCTAGAGAAAGCGCAGACTCCGTGCAGTACTTC. The rearrangement links TRBV20-1 to TRBJ2-7; D is ambiguous. Germline assignment: CDR1 DFQATT and CDR2 SNEGSKA (reference sequence). The CDR3 runs to 13 residues. Between the trimmed V and J ends, which lost 0 bases and 9 bases, there was a span of 15 bases.

The J gene is TRBJ1-1, the V gene TRBV2; D perhaps matches TRBD1 (5 bases). The CDR3 consists of 13 residues. V was pared by 8 bases and J by 5 bases, with 15 bases between. Germline V gene data show CDR1 as SNHLY and CDR2 as FYNNEI. In nucleotides, the CDR3 is TGTGCCAGCGTAGTCGCCAGGGAGACTGAAGCTTTCTTT. Translation: CASVVARETEAFF.

J is TRBJ2-1 and V is TRBV20-1, with 8 bases lining up with TRBD1. V shed 5 bases and J 6 bases; nucleotides not matched to a gene: 6. CDR3 length equals 13 residues. Germline CDR1 and CDR2: DFQATT and SNEGSKA (reference sequence). In DNA, the CDR3 is TGCAGTGCTTCCGGGACAGGAGGCAATGAGCAGTTCTTC. Translating it yields CSASGTGGNEQFF.

This clonotype showed up just a few times. The rearrangement links TRBV20-1 to TRBJ2-1; 7 positions match TRBD2. The CDR3 has 15 residues. V trimming: 2 bases; J trimming: 0 bases; junction bases outside the gene matches: 4. CDR1 is DFQATT, CDR2 SNEGSKA, per germline (reference sequence). The CDR3 coding sequence is TGCAGTGCTAGACTAAGCGGGACCTCCTACAATGAGCAGTTCTTC. It yields the protein CSARLSGTSYNEQFF.

In this sample, this clonotype turned up a few times. V gene TRBV27 combines with J gene TRBJ2-1, with 9 bases aligning to TRBD2. The trim removed 6 bases at V and 10 bases at J, leaving 16 bases unmatched. Germline values: CDR1 MNHEY, CDR2 SMNVEV (reference sequence). The CDR3 sequence is 16 residues long. DNA of the CDR3: TGTGCCAGCAGCGTAATCGTAGCGGGAGCCACGGGGGAGCAGTTCTTC. Residues: CASSVIVAGATGEQFF.

This chain uses TRBV6-5 with TRBJ1-6, with D possibly TRBD1 on 5 matching bases. This CDR3 spans 18 amino acids. Per the germline V gene, CDR1 is MNHEY and CDR2 is SVGAGI. V was trimmed by 5 bases and J by 2 bases, leaving 19 bases between them. The CDR3 region is CASSHLTVGGTYNSPLHF. The CDR3 region has the DNA TGTGCCAGCAGTCACCTAACGGTCGGGGGTACCTATAATTCACCCCTCCACTTT.

The rearrangement joins TRBV12-3 or TRBV12-4 to TRBJ2-2; no firm D call. The CDR3 is 10 residues long. Trimming stripped 10 bases from V and 6 bases from J, with 6 bases between. DNA of the CDR3: TGTGCCACCTTCTCCGGGGAGCTGTTTTTT. This gives the protein CATFSGELFF.

This clonotype was seen many times. This chain joins TRBV9 and TRBJ2-7; 9 bases are a match to TRBD2. The CDR3 loop spans 15 amino acids. V dropped 4 bases and J dropped 6; count of bases not matched to a gene: 11. The germline CDR1 and CDR2 sequences are SGDLS and YYNGEE. CDR3 sequence reads: CASSPRTSETLEQYF. CDR3 nucleotide sequence: TGTGCCAGCAGCCCTAGGACTAGCGAAACTCTCGAGCAGTACTTC.

This chain uses TRBV3-1 with TRBJ2-7, with 7 bases aligning to TRBD2. The CDR3 is 15 amino acids. Germline CDR1 LGHDT, CDR2 YNNKEL (reference sequence). V shed 4 bases and J 2 bases; nucleotides not matched to a gene: 8. The CDR3 DNA follows: TGTGCCAGCAGCCGACGGCGGGAGACAACCTACGAGCAGTACTTC. Encoded protein: CASSRRRETTYEQYF.

This clonotype was counted ten times or more. The CDR3 DNA reads TGTGCCAGCACCCAACGCGGGACATCAGTATCCGCCTCACCCCTCCACTTT. It is translated as CASTQRGTSVSASPLHF. The gene calls are TRBV27 and TRBJ1-6; tentatively, D is TRBD1 (6 bases). The V gene's germline CDR1 is MNHEY and CDR2 SMNVEV (reference sequence). CDR3 length equals 17 residues. Trimming took off 7 bases at V and 10 bases at J, with 26 bases between the two ends.

This sequence joins TRBV9 and TRBJ2-3; TRBD2 matches 9 bases. Germline lookup yields CDR1 SGDLS and CDR2 YYNGEE. This CDR3 has 15 residues. The ends lost 3 bases at V and 6 bases at J; junction bases unmatched: 8. The CDR3 DNA is TGTGCCAGCAGCGACGATAGCGGGAGCCCCGATACGCAGTATTTT. As protein: CASSDDSGSPDTQYF. The full variable domain, its missing parts supplied by reference TRBV9 and TRBJ2-3, is DSGVTQTPKHLITATGQRVTLRCSPRSGDLSVYWYQQSLDQGLQFLIQYYNGEERAKGNILERFSAQQFPDLHSELNLSSLELGDSALYFCASSDDSGSPDTQYFGPGTRLTVL.

The chain carries TRBV5-1 and TRBJ1-1; D possibly corresponds to TRBD1 (6 bases). From germline, CDR1 is SGHRS and CDR2 YFSETQ. The CDR3 is 15 amino acids. V lost 1 base and J 2 bases, leaving 12 bases between the germline ends. The CDR3 region is CASSLLGGGNTEAFF. CDR3 coding DNA: TGCGCCAGCAGCTTGTTGGGAGGGGGAAACACTGAAGCTTTCTTT. Complete variable domain (other parts from reference TRBV5-1 and TRBJ1-1): KAGVTQTPRYLIKTRGQQVTLSCSPISGHRSVSWYQQTPGQGLQFLFEYFSETQRNKGNFPGRFSGRQFSNSRSEMNVSTLELGDSALYLCASSLLGGGNTEAFFGQGTRLTVV.

This clonotype has a handful of counts. The chain joins TRBV5-1 to TRBJ2-3, with 14 bases that match TRBD2. The V segment lost 4 bases and the J segment 6 bases; nucleotides outside the gene matches: 10. The CDR3 covers 17 residues. CDR1 is SGHRS, CDR2 YFSETQ, per germline. As DNA, the CDR3 is TGCGCCAGCAGCCCTGAGGGACTAGCGGGAGCCGCGGATACGCAGTATTTT. Translating it yields CASSPEGLAGAADTQYF.

Only a few counts were recorded for this clonotype. The genes are TRBV12-3 or TRBV12-4 and TRBJ1-2; the D is unclear. Trimming pared 3 bases from V and 7 bases from J, leaving 9 bases between. The CDR3 covers 12 residues. The CDR3 here is CASSFGGGGYTF. As DNA, the CDR3 is TGTGCCAGCAGTTTTGGAGGAGGTGGCTACACCTTC.

This clonotype was counted between two and nine times. V gene TRBV20-1 combines with J gene TRBJ1-1; 7 positions match TRBD1. The CDR3 loop spans 14 amino acids. V lost 3 bases, J lost 6 bases, and 10 bases stayed unmatched. Germline V gene data show CDR1 as DFQATT and CDR2 as SNEGSKA (reference sequence). Here the CDR3 reads CSARRDRVEPEAFF. In nucleotides, the CDR3 is TGCAGTGCTAGGCGAGACAGGGTAGAGCCTGAAGCTTTCTTT.

This clonotype was seen more than once but under ten times. The V call is TRBV6-1, the J call TRBJ1-4; TRBD1 matches 7 bases. CDR1 and CDR2 (germline): MNHNS, SASEGT. The ends lost 5 bases at V and 8 bases at J; junction bases unmatched: 8. CDR3 length: 14 amino acids. The CDR3 coding sequence is TGTGCCAGCAGTCGAAGGGACAGCAACGAAAAACTGTTTTTT. It specifies CASSRRDSNEKLFF.

This clonotype was seen many times. V gene TRBV5-1 combines with J gene TRBJ2-3; TRBD2 might be the D (6 bases). The germline V gene encodes CDR1 SGHRS and CDR2 YFSETQ. The ends were cut back, 4 bases at V and 2 bases at J, with 11 bases in the middle. This CDR3 region has 14 residues. As DNA, the CDR3 is TGCGCCAGCAGCACCGGGACTTTCACAGATACGCAGTATTTT. Amino acids: CASSTGTFTDTQYF.

This clonotype was picked up many times. CDR3 sequence reads: CASSVTGLAGDTGELFF. The DNA of the CDR3 is TGTGCCAGCAGCGTAACGGGCCTAGCGGGAGACACCGGGGAGCTGTTTTTT. The rearrangement links TRBV9 to TRBJ2-2, with 10 bases fitting TRBD2. CDR1 and CDR2 (germline): SGDLS, YYNGEE. The CDR3 is 17 residues long. Unmatched junction bases numbered 6, after V lost 1 base and J lost 3 bases.

This clonotype was picked up many times. This chain connects TRBV12-3 or TRBV12-4 to TRBJ1-1; D uncertain. The V gene lost 5 bases and the J gene lost 0 bases, with 7 bases spanning the gap. The CDR3 consists of 13 residues. The CDR3 region has the DNA TGTGCCAGCAGTCTCCAGATGAACACTGAAGCTTTCTTT. It specifies CASSLQMNTEAFF.